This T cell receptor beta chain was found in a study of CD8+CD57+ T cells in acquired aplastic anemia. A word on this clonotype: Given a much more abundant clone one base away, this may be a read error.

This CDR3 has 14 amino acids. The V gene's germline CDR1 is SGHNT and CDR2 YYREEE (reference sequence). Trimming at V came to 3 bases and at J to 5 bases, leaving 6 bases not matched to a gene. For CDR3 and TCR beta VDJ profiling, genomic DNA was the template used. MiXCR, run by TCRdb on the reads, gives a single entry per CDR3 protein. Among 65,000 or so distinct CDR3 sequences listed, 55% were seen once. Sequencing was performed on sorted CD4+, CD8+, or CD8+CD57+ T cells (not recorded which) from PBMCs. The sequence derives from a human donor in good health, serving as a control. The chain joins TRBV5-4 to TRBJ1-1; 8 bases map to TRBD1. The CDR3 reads CASSSTGGDTEAFF. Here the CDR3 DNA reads TGTGCCAGCAGCTCCACAGGGGGGGATACTGAAGCTTTCTTT.